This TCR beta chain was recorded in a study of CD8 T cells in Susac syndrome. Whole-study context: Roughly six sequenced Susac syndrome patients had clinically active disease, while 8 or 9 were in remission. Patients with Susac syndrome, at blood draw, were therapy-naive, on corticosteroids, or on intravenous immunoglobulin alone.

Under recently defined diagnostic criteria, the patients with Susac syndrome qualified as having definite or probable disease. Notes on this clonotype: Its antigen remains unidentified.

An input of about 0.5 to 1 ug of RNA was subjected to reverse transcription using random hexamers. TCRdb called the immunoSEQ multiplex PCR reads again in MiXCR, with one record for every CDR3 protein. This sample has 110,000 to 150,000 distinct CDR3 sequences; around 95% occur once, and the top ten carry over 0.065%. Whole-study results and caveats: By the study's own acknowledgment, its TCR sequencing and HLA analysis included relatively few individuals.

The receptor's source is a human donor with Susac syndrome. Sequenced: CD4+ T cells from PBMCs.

In DNA form, the CDR3 reads TGTGCCAGCAGCTTCGGACTAGGCTCCTACGAGCAGTACTTC. Protein sequence: CASSFGLGSYEQYF. V is TRBV7-2 and J is TRBJ2-7; 7 nucleotides align to TRBD2. The CDR3 runs to 14 residues. Per the germline V gene, CDR1 is SGHTA and CDR2 is FQGNSA. The ends lost 3 bases at V and 0 bases at J; junction bases unmatched: 2.